A single sample is the source of the 17 T cell receptor beta chains below, sequenced in a study of a mutant IDH1 vaccine in newly diagnosed glioma. As to time point: week 5, during vaccination. The vaccine gave 300 ug of a 20-mer mutant IDH1 peptide subcutaneously per dose. Sequenced by immunoSEQ multiplex PCR; TCRdb stores in-frame clones only, minus some. Of roughly 40,000 clones in the sample, roughly nine tenths were seen once. What these receptors recognize is not known. Material: PBMCs, obtained from a glioma patient whose treatment included an IDH1 peptide vaccine. Every receptor here comes from a man aged 45-65 years with glioma.

This chain connects TRBV19 to TRBJ2-3; D perhaps matches TRBD1 (5 bases). Trimming left V 9 bases short and J 2 bases short, with 18 bases between. There are 15 residues in the CDR3. CDR1 is LNHDA and CDR2 is SQIVND in the germline V gene (reference sequence). The CDR3 region has the DNA TGTGCCAGCCGACAGTCAATAACCACCACAGATACGCAGTATTTT. Translated: CASRQSITTTDTQYF. Looking up the rest from reference TRBV19 and TRBJ2-3 gives the full variable domain: DGGITQSPKYLFRKEGQNVTLSCEQNLNHDAMYWYRQDPGQGLRLIYYSQIVNDFQKGDIAEGYSVSREKKESFPLTVTSAQKNPTAFYLCASRQSITTTDTQYFGPGTRLTVL.

The J gene is TRBJ2-7, the V gene TRBV6-5; TRBD1 or TRBD2 may be the D gene (6 bases each). This CDR3 has 15 amino acids. V dropped 5 bases and J dropped 7 bases, with 21 bases sitting between them. CDR1 MNHEY and CDR2 SVGAGI come from the germline V gene. The CDR3 spells CASSGGGLAAREQYF. The DNA for the CDR3 is TGTGCCAGCAGTGGTGGGGGGCTGGCGGCGAGGGAGCAGTACTTC.

The chain uses TRBV27 and TRBJ2-1, with D hard to call. The V and J ends lost 3 bases and 5 bases respectively, with 5 bases between them. The CDR3 has 12 residues. Per germline, CDR1 MNHEY and CDR2 SMNVEV (reference sequence). CDR3 bases: TGTGCCAGCAGTTTTGTGGACAATGAGCAGTTCTTC. This translates into CASSFVDNEQFF.

The gene calls are TRBV9 and TRBJ2-3; 12 nucleotides agree with TRBD2. The CDR3 sequence is 15 residues long. Germline CDR1 reads SGDLS; CDR2 reads YYNGEE. V lost 4 bases, J lost 6 bases, and 6 bases stayed unmatched. CDR3 sequence (DNA): TGTGCCAGCAGCCCGAGACTAGCGGGAGAGGATACGCAGTATTTT. This sequence encodes CASSPRLAGEDTQYF.

This chain uses TRBV19 with TRBJ2-7; 8 bases align to TRBD2. Germline trimming cut 7 bases from V and 5 bases from J; bases unmatched to any gene: 4. CDR3 length equals 12 residues. From germline, CDR1 is LNHDA and CDR2 SQIVND (reference sequence). The CDR3 here is CASTGGPHEQYF. CDR3 in DNA: TGTGCCAGTACGGGGGGGCCCCACGAGCAGTACTTC.

The table lists this clone with a count of one. The rearrangement links TRBV11-2 to TRBJ1-1, with 8 bases aligning to TRBD1. Germline CDR1 and CDR2: SGHAT and FQNNGV. This CDR3 has 14 residues. The V gene end was trimmed by 7 bases and the J gene end by 5 bases; junction bases not matched to a gene: 9. This CDR3 is CASISGTGDTEAFF. Here the CDR3 DNA reads TGTGCCAGCATCTCAGGGACAGGCGATACTGAAGCTTTCTTT.

The CDR3 DNA is TGTGCCAGCAGTTGGTCGGGGTTTGAAAAACTGTTTTTT. This gives the protein CASSWSGFEKLFF. The chain couples TRBV28 to TRBJ1-4; D gene ambiguous. Germline V CDR1 and CDR2: MDHEN, SYDVKM. The CDR3 spans 13 residues. V gave up 4 bases and J gave up 7 bases, with 10 bases separating them.

V gene TRBV2 combines with J gene TRBJ2-2; 10 bases line up with TRBD1. The germline V gene has CDR1 SNHLY and CDR2 FYNNEI. The CDR3 is 16 amino acids. V gave up 6 bases and J gave up 7 bases; unmatched junction bases: 11. The CDR3, as DNA: TGTGCCAGCAGGCATGACAGGGGGCGCGGTCTCGGGGAGCTGTTTTTT. It is translated as CASRHDRGRGLGELFF.

In nucleotides, the CDR3 is TGCGCCAGCAGCTTGGTACGGATGAACACTGAAGCTTTCTTT. Its translation: CASSLVRMNTEAFF. The chain links TRBV5-1 to TRBJ1-1, with no clear D. This CDR3 has 14 residues. Germline CDR1 reads SGHRS; CDR2 reads YFSETQ. The V end was cut by 0 bases, the J end by 0 bases, with 6 bases between.

The chain has TRBV4-1 and TRBJ2-3; D possibly corresponds to TRBD1 (6 bases). This CDR3 is 15 amino acids long. Germline V gene lookup returns CDR1 MGHRA and CDR2 YSYEKL. V was shortened by 0 bases and J by 3 bases, with 10 bases between the two germline ends. This chain's CDR3 is CASSQEGTGTDTQYF. Here the CDR3 DNA reads TGCGCCAGCAGCCAAGAAGGAACAGGGACAGATACGCAGTATTTT.

The rearrangement uses TRBV6-5 and TRBJ2-3; possible D gene TRBD2, 6 bases. V dropped 6 bases and J dropped 1 base, with 8 bases sitting between them. The germline CDR1 and CDR2 sequences are MNHEY and SVGAGI. This CDR3 comprises 13 residues. CDR3 sequence: CASRPGGTDTQYF. The CDR3 DNA reads as TGTGCCAGCAGACCGGGGGGCACAGATACGCAGTATTTT.

The V and J genes are TRBV5-1 and TRBJ2-7; D remains ambiguous. From germline, CDR1 is SGHRS and CDR2 YFSETQ. Trimming shortened V by 0 bases and J by 3 bases, and 13 bases separated the two germline ends. The length of the CDR3 is 15 residues. The CDR3, as DNA: TGCGCCAGCAGCTTGGCCATCGGACCAGACTACGAGCAGTACTTC. It codes for CASSLAIGPDYEQYF.

J is TRBJ2-3 and V is TRBV7-9, with 14 bases fitting TRBD2. The CDR3 runs to 18 residues. Germline assignment: CDR1 SEHNR and CDR2 FQNEAQ (reference sequence). The V gene end was trimmed by 1 base and the J gene end by 3 bases; junction bases not matched to a gene: 6. CDR3 residues: CASSLGLAGGDWTDTQYF. The CDR3 DNA reads TGTGCCAGCAGCTTAGGACTAGCGGGGGGGGACTGGACAGATACGCAGTATTTT.

This chain uses TRBV10-1 with TRBJ2-3, with D tentatively TRBD2 (6 bases). The V end was cut by 2 bases, the J end by 1 base, with 10 bases between. The germline V gene encodes CDR1 WNHNN and CDR2 SYGVQD (reference sequence). The CDR3 contains 15 residues. This CDR3 reads CASSEARGRTDTQYF. The DNA of the CDR3 is TGCGCCAGCAGTGAGGCGCGGGGACGCACAGATACGCAGTATTTT.

The chain carries TRBV6-5 and TRBJ1-1; the D gene is possibly TRBD1 (6 bases). Germline V gives CDR1 MNHEY, CDR2 SVGAGI. V lost 6 bases and J lost 1, with 15 bases in between. CDR3 size: 15 residues. The CDR3 coding sequence is TGTGCCAGCAGACGGGACACTTACCCGAACACTGAAGCTTTCTTT. Translating it yields CASRRDTYPNTEAFF.

The chain links TRBV10-3 to TRBJ1-2, with D unresolved. CDR3 length equals 13 residues. The V end lost 10 bases, the J end lost 4 bases, and 16 bases lay between the germline ends. Germline values: CDR1 ENHRY, CDR2 SYGVKD. CDR3 residues: CATSDVGLYGYTF. The DNA for the CDR3 is TGTGCCACCTCCGATGTAGGGCTCTATGGCTACACCTTC.

V gene TRBV2 combines with J gene TRBJ2-7; TRBD1 aligns across 7 bases. Unmatched junction bases numbered 5, after V lost 1 base and J lost 2 bases. This CDR3 is 15 amino acids long. The germline V gene encodes CDR1 SNHLY and CDR2 FYNNEI. CDR3 amino acids: CASSEGPGGTYEQYF. The CDR3, as DNA: TGTGCCAGCAGTGAAGGTCCAGGGGGAACCTACGAGCAGTACTTC.